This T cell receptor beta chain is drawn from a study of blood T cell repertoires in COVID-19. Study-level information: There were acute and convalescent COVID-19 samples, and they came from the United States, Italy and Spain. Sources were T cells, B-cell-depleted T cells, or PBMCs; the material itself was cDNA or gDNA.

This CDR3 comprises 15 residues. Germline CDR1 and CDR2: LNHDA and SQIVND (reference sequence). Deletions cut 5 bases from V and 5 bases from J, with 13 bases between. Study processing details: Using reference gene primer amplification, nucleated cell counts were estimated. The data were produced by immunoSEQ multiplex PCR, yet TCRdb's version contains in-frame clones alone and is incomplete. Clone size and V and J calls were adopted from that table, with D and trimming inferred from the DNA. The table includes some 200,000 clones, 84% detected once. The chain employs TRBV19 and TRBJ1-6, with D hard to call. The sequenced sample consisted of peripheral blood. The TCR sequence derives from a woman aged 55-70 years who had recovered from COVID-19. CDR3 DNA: TGTGCCAGTAGTCCCGCCGCAGGCAATAATTCACCCCTCCACTTT. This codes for CASSPAAGNNSPLHF.